Listed below are T cell receptor beta chains from one sample, sequenced in a study of radiation and T cells in renal cell carcinoma. Clones were read by immunoSEQ multiplex PCR, and TCRdb kept only the in-frame ones, dropping some. The sample holds 100,000 to 150,000 clones; 82% are singletons and the top ten take around 3%. Material: blood, obtained from a patient whose treatment included radiotherapy and nephrectomy. The receptors derive from a woman in her sixties or seventies with renal cell carcinoma. The CDR3 runs from the conserved cysteine through the conserved F or W. The order of the fields is CDR3 DNA, CDR3 protein, clone size, V gene, D gene, J gene. The D gene is left open where the match is weak. Where a row states a size, it is once, few, many or the class of an expanded clone; other rows omit it.

TGTGCCAGCAGCGTAGCTGGGACAGGGGTGGCGGATACGCAGTATTTT	CASSVAGTGVADTQYF	.	TRBV9	TRBD1	TRBJ2-3
TGTGCCACCTTGGGGGGAGAGGAGAGTGGCTACACCTTC	CATLGGEESGYTF	.	TRBV10-3	.	TRBJ1-2
TGTGCCAGTAGTATAGCCGGGACAGGGGTTGGCGAGCAGTACTTC	CASSIAGTGVGEQYF	.	TRBV19	TRBD1	TRBJ2-7
TGTGCCAGCAATACAGGGGAAAACACCGGGGAGCTGTTTTTT	CASNTGENTGELFF	once	TRBV9	TRBD1	TRBJ2-2
TGCGCCAGCAGCCAGGACGTTGGAGGGGACACCGGGGAGCTGTTTTTT	CASSQDVGGDTGELFF	.	TRBV4-3	.	TRBJ2-2
TGTGCTAGCAGCCCCCTCAGATTTGGGTTGAACACCGGGGAGCTGTTTTTT	CASSPLRFGLNTGELFF	once	TRBV7-7	.	TRBJ2-2
TGTGCCAGCAGCTTAGCAGGTTCGGGTGAAAAACTGTTTTTT	CASSLAGSGEKLFF	.	TRBV11-2	.	TRBJ1-4
TGTGCCAGCACCGAGACAGAAACCTACGAGCAGTACTTC	CASTETETYEQYF	.	TRBV6-5	.	TRBJ2-7
TGTGCCAGCCGGGATATGGTGGAGACCCAGTACTTC	CASRDMVETQYF	.	TRBV28	.	TRBJ2-5
TGTGCCAGCAGTTCCCCCGGTGGGGGAGGGCCTGAAGCTTTCTTT	CASSSPGGGGPEAFF	.	TRBV6-5	.	TRBJ1-1
TGTGCCAGCAGTCCCCTACCGGGACTAGCGACCTACGAGCAGTACTTC	CASSPLPGLATYEQYF	.	TRBV27	TRBD2	TRBJ2-7
TGTGCCAGCAGCTCGGACAGAGAGACCCAGTACTTC	CASSSDRETQYF	.	TRBV5-4	.	TRBJ2-5
TGTGCCAGCAGCCGGGCCGGACAGGGACATGGCTACACCTTC	CASSRAGQGHGYTF	.	TRBV5-4	TRBD1	TRBJ1-2